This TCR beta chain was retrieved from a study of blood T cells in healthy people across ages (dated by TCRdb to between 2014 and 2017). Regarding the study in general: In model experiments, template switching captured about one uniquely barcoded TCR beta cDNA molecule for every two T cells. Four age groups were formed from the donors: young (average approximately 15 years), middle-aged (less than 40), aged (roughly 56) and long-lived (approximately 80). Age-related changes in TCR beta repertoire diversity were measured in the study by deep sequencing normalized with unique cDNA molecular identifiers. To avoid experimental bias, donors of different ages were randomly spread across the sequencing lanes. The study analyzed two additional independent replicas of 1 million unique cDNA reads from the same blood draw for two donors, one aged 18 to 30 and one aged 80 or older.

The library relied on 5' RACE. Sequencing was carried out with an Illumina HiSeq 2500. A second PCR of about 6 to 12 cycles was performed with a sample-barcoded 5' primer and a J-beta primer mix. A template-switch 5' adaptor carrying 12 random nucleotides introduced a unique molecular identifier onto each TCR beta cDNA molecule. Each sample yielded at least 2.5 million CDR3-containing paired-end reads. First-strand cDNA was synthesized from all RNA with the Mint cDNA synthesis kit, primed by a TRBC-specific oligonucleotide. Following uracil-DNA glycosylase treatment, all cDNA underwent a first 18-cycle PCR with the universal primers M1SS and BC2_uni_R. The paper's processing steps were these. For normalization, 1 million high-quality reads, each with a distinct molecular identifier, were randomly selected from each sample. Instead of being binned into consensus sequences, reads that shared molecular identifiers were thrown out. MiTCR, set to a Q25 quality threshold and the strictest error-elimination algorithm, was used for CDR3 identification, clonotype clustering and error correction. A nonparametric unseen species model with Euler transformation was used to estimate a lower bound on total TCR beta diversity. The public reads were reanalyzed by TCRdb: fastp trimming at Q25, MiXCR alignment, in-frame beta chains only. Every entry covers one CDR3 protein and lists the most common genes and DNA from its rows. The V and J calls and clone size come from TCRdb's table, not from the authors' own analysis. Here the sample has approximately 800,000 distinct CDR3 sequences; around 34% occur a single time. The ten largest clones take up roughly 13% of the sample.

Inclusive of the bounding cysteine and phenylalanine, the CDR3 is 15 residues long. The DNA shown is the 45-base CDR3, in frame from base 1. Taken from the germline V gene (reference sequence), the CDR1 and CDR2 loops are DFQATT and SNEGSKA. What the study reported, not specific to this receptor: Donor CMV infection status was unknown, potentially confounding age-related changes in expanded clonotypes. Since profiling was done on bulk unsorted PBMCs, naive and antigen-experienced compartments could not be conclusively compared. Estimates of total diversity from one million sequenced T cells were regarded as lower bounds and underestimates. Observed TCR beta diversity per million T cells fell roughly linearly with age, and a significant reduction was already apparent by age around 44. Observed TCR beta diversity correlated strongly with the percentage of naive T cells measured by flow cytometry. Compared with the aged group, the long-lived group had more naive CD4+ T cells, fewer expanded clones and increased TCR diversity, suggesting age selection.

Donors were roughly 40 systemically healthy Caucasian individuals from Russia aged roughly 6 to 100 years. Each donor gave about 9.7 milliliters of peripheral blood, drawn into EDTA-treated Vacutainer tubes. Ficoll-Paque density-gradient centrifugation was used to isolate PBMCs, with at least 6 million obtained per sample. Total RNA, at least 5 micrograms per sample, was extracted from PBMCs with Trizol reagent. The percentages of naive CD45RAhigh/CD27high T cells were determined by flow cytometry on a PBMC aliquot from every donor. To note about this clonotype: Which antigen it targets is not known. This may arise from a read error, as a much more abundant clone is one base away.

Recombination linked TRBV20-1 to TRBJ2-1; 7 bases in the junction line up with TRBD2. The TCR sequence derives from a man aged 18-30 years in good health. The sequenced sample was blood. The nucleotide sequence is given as TGCAGTGCTAGCGCAGCGGGGATCGTCTACAATAAGCAGTTCTTC. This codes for CSASAAGIVYNKQFF.